These 8 T cell receptor beta chains originate from one sample sequenced in a study of OX40 agonist ivuxolimab in advanced cancers. TCRdb's copy holds only in-frame clones and misses some; the assay was immunoSEQ multiplex PCR. The data hold about 74,000 clones, with roughly 82% observed a single time. The sample was CD4+ or CD8+ T cells sorted from blood, taken in a trial of the OX40 agonist ivuxolimab. These receptors were collected from an adult with an advanced solid tumor such as melanoma, head and neck, liver or kidney cancer.

The chain combines TRBV30 with TRBJ2-7; 8 bases match TRBD2. This CDR3 contains 15 residues. The germline gives CDR1 GTSNPN, CDR2 SVGIG (reference sequence). J gave up 4 bases and V 0 bases, and 8 bases lay outside the gene matches. The CDR3 DNA reads as TGTGCCTGGAGTGTACCGACTAGCGCTGCTTACGAGCAGTACTTC. Its protein product is CAWSVPTSAAYEQYF. The whole variable domain, filled in from reference TRBV30 and TRBJ2-7, reads SQTIHQWPATLVQPVGSPLSLECTVEGTSNPNLYWYRQAAGRGLQLLFYSVGIGQISSEVPQNLSASRPQDRQFILSSKKLLLSDSGFYLCAWSVPTSAAYEQYFGPGTRLTVT.

V gene TRBV5-1 combines with J gene TRBJ2-2; D possibly corresponds to TRBD2 (5 bases). The CDR3 spans 15 residues. The germline V and J ends were trimmed by 0 bases and 4 bases, with 10 bases remaining between them. Germline lookup yields CDR1 SGHRS and CDR2 YFSETQ. The CDR3: CASSLDSGATGELFF. As DNA, the CDR3 is TGCGCCAGCAGCTTGGACAGCGGCGCCACCGGGGAGCTGTTTTTT.

The chain links TRBV5-1 to TRBJ1-6, with a weak D call TRBD1 (6 bases). Between the trimmed V and J ends, which lost 4 bases and 10 bases, there was a span of 18 bases. From germline, CDR1 is SGHRS and CDR2 YFSETQ. CDR3 length equals 15 residues. This CDR3 is CASSATGTWESPLHF. The CDR3, as DNA: TGCGCCAGCAGCGCAACCGGGACATGGGAATCACCCCTCCACTTT.

The chain is built from TRBV2 and TRBJ1-5, with TRBD1 identical over 8 bases. The germline V gene has CDR1 SNHLY and CDR2 FYNNEI. The CDR3 contains 15 residues. The junction had 6 bases not matched to a gene; V was cut back by 7 bases and J by 1 base. In nucleotides, the CDR3 is TGTGCCAGCACCGGACAGGGTGGCAGCAATCAGCCCCAGCATTTT. This encodes CASTGQGGSNQPQHF.

V gene TRBV7-2 combines with J gene TRBJ2-7; no clear D gene. Looked up from germline, CDR1 is SGHTA and CDR2 is FQGNSA. V lost 2 bases and J 7 bases, leaving 12 bases between the germline ends. CDR3 length equals 13 residues. Here the CDR3 reads CASSLSRLGEQYF. DNA of the CDR3: TGTGCCAGCAGCTTAAGCCGCCTTGGGGAGCAGTACTTC.

This chain links TRBV30 with TRBJ1-4; no clear D gene. The length of the CDR3 is 11 residues. CDR1 and CDR2 (germline): GTSNPN, SVGIG (reference sequence). V gave up 5 bases and J gave up 4 bases, with 5 bases separating them. The CDR3 DNA reads as TGTGCCTGGGGCGATAATGAAAAACTGTTTTTT. Its protein product is CAWGDNEKLFF.

This rearrangement joins TRBV4-2 to TRBJ2-1; 12 nucleotides match TRBD2. This CDR3 region has 16 residues. Germline CDR1 LGHNA, CDR2 YNFKEQ. V lost 1 base, J lost 6 bases, and 4 bases stayed unmatched. This CDR3 is CASSQVASGRGNEQFF. CDR3 DNA: TGTGCCAGCAGCCAAGTGGCTAGCGGGAGGGGCAATGAGCAGTTCTTC.

J is TRBJ1-2 and V is TRBV6-5, with D tentatively TRBD1 (5 bases). V was cut by 6 bases and J by 8 bases, with 16 bases left in between. The germline gives CDR1 MNHEY, CDR2 SVGAGI. CDR3 length: 13 residues. The CDR3 loop reads CASRLGRGGGYTF. The CDR3 DNA follows: TGTGCCAGCAGGCTAGGGAGGGGAGGGGGCTACACCTTC.